This record looks at one TCR beta chain sequence and its context. The data were obtained in a study of blood T cell repertoires in COVID-19. Study overall: Sites in the United States, Italy and Spain provided acute and convalescent COVID-19 samples. The cDNA or gDNA used as material had been derived from T cells, B-cell-depleted T cells, or PBMCs.

This CDR3 contains 14 residues. The germline V gene encodes CDR1 SGDLS and CDR2 YYNGEE. V dropped 2 bases and J dropped 3 bases, with 11 bases sitting between them. As handled by the study authors: Scientists estimated how many nucleated cells there were by amplifying reference gene primers. Sequencing used immunoSEQ multiplex PCR; TCRdb keeps in-frame clones, though not all of them. V, J and clone size are taken as reported in that table, and D and trimming were inferred from the DNA itself. The table shows about 21,000 clones, with over 60% occurring only once. The receptor was derived from a man aged 55-75 years with active COVID-19. This chain uses TRBV9 with TRBJ1-2, with D possibly TRBD1 on 6 matching bases. The sample comprised peripheral blood. The CDR3 bases are TGTGCCAGCAGCGTCAAGGGGGATGACTATGGCTACACCTTC. As protein: CASSVKGDDYGYTF.